Each of the 22 T cell receptor beta chains below was sequenced from the same sample in a study of shared clonotypes between healthy human individuals. The method was immunoSEQ multiplex PCR; TCRdb's version includes in-frame clones alone and lacks a portion of them. Among more than 2 million clones, around 95% were seen once, and the ten largest hold over 0.1%. The sequencing input was naive CD4+ T cells sorted from blood. Sample subset: CD45RA+ positively selected. Receptors originate from a man aged 18 to 29 in good health.

The rearrangement joins TRBV6-1 to TRBJ1-1; D call uncertain. The ends were cut back, 7 bases at V and 3 bases at J, with 9 bases in the middle. In germline, CDR1 is MNHNS, CDR2 SASEGT. CDR3 length: 12 amino acids. The CDR3, as DNA: TGTGCCAGCAAGGTACCCGACACTGAAGCTTTCTTT. Translating gives CASKVPDTEAFF.

Concerning this clone itself: At the DNA level, this CDR3 is encoded by other sequences in the same sample as well. The V call is TRBV6-5, the J call TRBJ2-3; D is undetermined. CDR1 MNHEY and CDR2 SVGAGI come from the germline V gene. Trimming cost V 4 bases and J 5 bases, with 7 bases left between them. The CDR3 consists of 12 residues. The DNA of the CDR3 is TGTGCCAGCAGTTCCCCTGGAGATACGCAGTATTTT. Translated, it gives CASSSPGDTQYF.

The chain carries TRBV10-3 and TRBJ2-3, with 10 bases aligning to TRBD2. This CDR3 spans 16 amino acids. From germline, CDR1 is ENHRY and CDR2 SYGVKD. The V segment lost 7 bases and the J segment 1 base; nucleotides outside the gene matches: 8. The CDR3 sequence: CAIKSSLAGGTDTQYF. CDR3 nucleotide sequence: TGTGCCATCAAATCGTCCCTAGCGGGGGGCACAGATACGCAGTATTTT.

The chain combines TRBV23-1 with TRBJ2-7; perhaps TRBD1 as D (5 bases). TRBV23-1 falls under the ORF class, with uncertain function. CDR3 size: 14 residues. Trimming cost V 9 bases and J 2 bases, with 17 bases left between them. The CDR3 is CARTLGHLPYEQYF. CDR3 DNA sequence: TGCGCCAGGACCCTTGGACACCTTCCCTACGAGCAGTACTTC.

This clone was counted a single time. Other DNA sequences within the sample encode an identical CDR3. The chain carries TRBV18 and TRBJ1-2, with 9 positions matching TRBD1. The CDR3 runs 14 residues. Germline-derived CDR1 and CDR2 are KGHSH and LQKENI. V gave up 0 bases and J gave up 5 bases; unmatched junction bases: 1. The CDR3 loop reads CASSPPGQGYGYTF. DNA for the CDR3: TGTGCCAGCTCACCACCTGGACAGGGGTATGGCTACACCTTC.

The CDR3 spells CASSPRTDQETQYF. CDR3 DNA: TGCGCCAGCAGCCCCCGGACGGACCAAGAGACCCAGTACTTC. The chain is built from TRBV5-1 and TRBJ2-5; no clear D gene. From germline, CDR1 is SGHRS and CDR2 YFSETQ. CDR3 length: 14 residues. The V end was cut by 4 bases, the J end by 0 bases, with 10 bases between.

This chain connects TRBV16 to TRBJ1-4; D not certain. The CDR3 is 14 residues long. Germline loops: CDR1 KGHSY, CDR2 FQNENV. Trimming removed 2 bases at V and 4 bases at J, with 8 bases between. The CDR3 sequence: CASSQGSHNEKLFF. The CDR3 DNA sequence: TGTGCCAGCAGCCAAGGATCACATAATGAAAAACTGTTTTTT.

The gene calls are TRBV6-6 and TRBJ1-1; 8 bases fit TRBD1. Trimming cost V 2 bases and J 6 bases; bases outside gene matches: 5. Germline V gene data show CDR1 as MNHNY and CDR2 as SVGAGI (reference sequence). This CDR3 has 14 residues. The CDR3 protein is CASSYIGQGSEAFF. The DNA of the CDR3 is TGTGCCAGCAGTTACATTGGACAGGGATCTGAAGCTTTCTTT.

Regarding this clone: At the DNA level, this CDR3 is encoded by other sequences in the same sample as well. The V and J genes are TRBV5-1 and TRBJ2-7; D unresolved. CDR1 and CDR2 from the germline V gene are SGHRS and YFSETQ. The length of the CDR3 is 13 residues. V was trimmed by 0 bases and J by 3 bases, leaving 7 bases between them. The CDR3 here is CASSLEPGYEQYF. CDR3 nucleotides: TGCGCCAGCAGCTTGGAACCGGGCTACGAGCAGTACTTC.

This chain uses TRBV30 with TRBJ2-2, with TRBD2 matching 13 bases. The V gene's germline CDR1 is GTSNPN and CDR2 SVGIG (reference sequence). V lost 3 bases and J lost 0; bases outside the gene matches: 10. The CDR3 totals 19 residues. The chain's CDR3 is CAWSRIWTSGRANTGELFF. For the CDR3, the DNA is TGTGCCTGGAGCAGAATCTGGACTAGCGGGAGAGCGAACACCGGGGAGCTGTTTTTT.

The chain has TRBV27 and TRBJ2-7, with D possibly being TRBD2 (6 bases). Germline CDR1 and CDR2: MNHEY and SMNVEV (reference sequence). V lost 8 bases and J 2 bases, leaving 13 bases between the germline ends. The CDR3 spans 13 residues. CDR3 DNA: TGTGCCAGCCGCCGGGACTCCCCCTACGAGCAGTACTTC. It yields the protein CASRRDSPYEQYF.

The chain employs TRBV7-2 and TRBJ2-7; TRBD2 agrees at 11 bases. The V gene end was trimmed by 0 bases and the J gene end by 4 bases; junction bases not matched to a gene: 2. Germline V lookup: CDR1 SGHTA, CDR2 FQGNSA. CDR3 length: 15 residues. The CDR3 here is CASSLALAGVYEQYF. The DNA of the CDR3 is TGTGCCAGCAGCTTAGCACTAGCGGGAGTGTACGAGCAGTACTTC.

The chain carries TRBV28 and TRBJ1-3; D is perhaps TRBD1 (6 bases). CDR3 length equals 16 residues. Germline CDR1 is MDHEN and CDR2 is SYDVKM. V gave up 7 bases and J gave up 7 bases, with 23 bases separating them. The CDR3 here is CASTTPTGPVGNTIYF. The CDR3 DNA follows: TGTGCCAGCACAACCCCTACAGGGCCCGTTGGGAACACCATATATTTT. The full variable domain, rest sourced from reference TRBV28 and TRBJ1-3, is DVKVTQSSRYLVKRTGEKVFLECVQDMDHENMFWYRQDPGLGLRLIYFSYDVKMKEKGDIPEGYSVSREKKERFSLILESASTNQTSMYLCASTTPTGPVGNTIYFGEGSWLTVV.

The rearrangement uses TRBV5-1 and TRBJ1-2, with 8 nucleotides matching TRBD1. J lost 4 bases, V lost 4 bases, and 12 bases had no gene match. CDR3 length: 16 residues. CDR1 is SGHRS and CDR2 is YFSETQ in the germline V gene. The CDR3 region is CASSLGTGQGVYGYTF. The CDR3 DNA sequence: TGCGCCAGCAGCCTGGGGACAGGACAGGGAGTCTATGGCTACACCTTC.

V and J are TRBV29-1 and TRBJ1-1, with TRBD1 as a possible D gene (5 bases). Deletions cut 6 bases from V and 5 bases from J, with 19 bases between. This CDR3 is built from 14 residues. The germline V gene has CDR1 SQVTM and CDR2 ANQGSEA. CDR3 loop: CSVGRTYKGTEAFF. The CDR3 DNA sequence: TGCAGCGTCGGGAGGACATACAAGGGGACTGAAGCTTTCTTT.

This rearrangement joins TRBV2 to TRBJ2-1, with 12 bases fitting TRBD2. Germline lookup yields CDR1 SNHLY and CDR2 FYNNEI. The CDR3 sequence is 15 residues long. J gave up 4 bases and V 5 bases, and 3 bases lay outside the gene matches. The CDR3: CASSRLAGEYNEQFF. The CDR3 nucleotides are TGTGCCAGCAGTCGACTAGCGGGGGAATACAATGAGCAGTTCTTC.

This clone was counted between two and nine times. This chain uses TRBV7-6 with TRBJ1-3, with D unclear. Germline-derived CDR1 and CDR2 are SGHVS and FNYEAQ. With 0 bases removed from V and 0 bases from J, the gap between germline ends came to 12 bases. This CDR3 region has 17 residues. This chain's CDR3 is CASSLAYRFSSGNTIYF. The CDR3, as DNA: TGTGCCAGCAGCTTAGCTTACAGATTTAGCTCTGGAAACACCATATATTTT.

The gene calls are TRBV5-1 and TRBJ2-7; unclear D gene. Germline V CDR1 and CDR2: SGHRS, YFSETQ. CDR3 length: 14 residues. V was clipped by 0 bases and J by 4 bases, with 11 bases between them. CDR3 region: CASSLDGDLYEQYF. CDR3 sequence (DNA): TGCGCCAGCAGCTTGGACGGAGATTTATACGAGCAGTACTTC. Full variable domain (rest looked up from reference TRBV5-1 and TRBJ2-7): KAGVTQTPRYLIKTRGQQVTLSCSPISGHRSVSWYQQTPGQGLQFLFEYFSETQRNKGNFPGRFSGRQFSNSRSEMNVSTLELGDSALYLCASSLDGDLYEQYFGPGTRLTVT.

The chain recombines TRBV5-4 with TRBJ2-7; 7 bases are shared with TRBD1. The CDR3 is 16 residues long. V was pared by 3 bases and J by 5 bases, with 14 bases of the junction left unmatched. Germline CDR1 and CDR2: SGHNT and YYREEE (reference sequence). CDR3 residues: CASSSTGGQEPHEQYF. The CDR3 DNA sequence: TGTGCCAGCAGCTCCACAGGAGGACAGGAGCCCCACGAGCAGTACTTC.

The rearrangement links TRBV28 to TRBJ1-5; 7 bases align to TRBD1. The CDR3 is 14 amino acids. Looked up from germline, CDR1 is MDHEN and CDR2 is SYDVKM. V lost 6 bases and J lost 7; bases outside the gene matches: 9. The CDR3 sequence: CASSPSDRDQPQHF. The CDR3 bases are TGTGCCAGCAGCCCCAGCGACAGGGACCAGCCCCAGCATTTT.

The rearrangement joins TRBV19 to TRBJ2-3, with D tentatively TRBD1 (5 bases). V was cut by 5 bases and J by 4 bases, with 22 bases left in between. Germline CDR1 is LNHDA and CDR2 is SQIVND (reference sequence). The CDR3 covers 17 residues. The CDR3 nucleotides read TGTGCCAGTAGTCCCTTTTCGACAGCTACGTCCCCAGATACGCAGTATTTT. Protein: CASSPFSTATSPDTQYF.

As regards this clone: The same CDR3 is also encoded by other DNA sequences in this sample. The rearrangement links TRBV10-1 to TRBJ2-1; TRBD1 aligns across 7 bases. CDR1 and CDR2 (germline): WNHNN, SYGVQD (reference sequence). Losses at the gene ends were 6 bases for V and 3 bases for J; bases not matched to a gene: 2. The CDR3 totals 13 residues. The chain's CDR3 is CASSRDSYNEQFF. For the CDR3, the DNA is TGCGCCAGCAGCCGGGACAGCTACAATGAGCAGTTCTTC.